The 3 T cell receptor beta chains presented below share a single source sample, sequenced in a study of breast tumors, draining lymph nodes, adjacent tissues. TCRdb ran MiXCR on the multiplex PCR reads and lists one entry per CDR3 protein. The sample has about 230,000 distinct CDR3 sequences; 32% are singletons. Axillary draining lymph nodes of breast cancer patients supplied the node samples. The source material was axillary lymph node tissue. These receptors originate from a female donor with breast cancer. Some clones in this sample may be carry-over from other donors' samples.

This clonotype has a count of ten or more. The chain combines TRBV29-1 with TRBJ1-5; TRBD1 matches 7 bases. This CDR3 has 14 residues. The germline CDR1 and CDR2 sequences are SQVTM and ANQGSEA. V lost 6 bases, J lost 6 bases, and 11 bases stayed unmatched. The chain's CDR3 is CSVLITPGGQPQHF. In DNA, the CDR3 is TGCAGCGTCCTGATCACACCAGGGGGTCAGCCCCAGCATTTT. The variable domain in full, with the rest retrieved from reference TRBV29-1 and TRBJ1-5, is SAVISQKPSRDICQRGTSLTIQCQVDSQVTMMFWYRQQPGQSLTLIATANQGSEATYESGFVIDKFPISRPNLTFSTLTVSNMSPEDSSIYLCSVLITPGGQPQHFGDGTRLSIL.

There are many counts of this clonotype. The V gene is TRBV5-8, the J gene TRBJ2-4; D remains ambiguous. The CDR3 sequence is 14 residues long. Between the trimmed V and J ends, which lost 2 bases and 4 bases, there was a span of 10 bases. Germline CDR1 and CDR2: SGHTS and YDEGEE. CDR3 sequence reads: CASSFEPGKNIQYF. The CDR3 nucleotides read TGTGCCAGCAGCTTTGAACCTGGGAAAAACATTCAGTACTTC.

For this clonotype: The DNA is omitted, as the CDR3 cannot be located on it reliably, and the CDR3 follows TCRdb's listing. The rearrangement joins TRBV9 to TRBJ1-3; TRBD1 is the table's D call, not checked against the DNA. Including both end residues, the CDR3 is 20 amino acids long. Germline assignment: CDR1 SGDLS and CDR2 YYNGEE. This CDR3 reads CASSFYICSGIGGGGNTIYF.